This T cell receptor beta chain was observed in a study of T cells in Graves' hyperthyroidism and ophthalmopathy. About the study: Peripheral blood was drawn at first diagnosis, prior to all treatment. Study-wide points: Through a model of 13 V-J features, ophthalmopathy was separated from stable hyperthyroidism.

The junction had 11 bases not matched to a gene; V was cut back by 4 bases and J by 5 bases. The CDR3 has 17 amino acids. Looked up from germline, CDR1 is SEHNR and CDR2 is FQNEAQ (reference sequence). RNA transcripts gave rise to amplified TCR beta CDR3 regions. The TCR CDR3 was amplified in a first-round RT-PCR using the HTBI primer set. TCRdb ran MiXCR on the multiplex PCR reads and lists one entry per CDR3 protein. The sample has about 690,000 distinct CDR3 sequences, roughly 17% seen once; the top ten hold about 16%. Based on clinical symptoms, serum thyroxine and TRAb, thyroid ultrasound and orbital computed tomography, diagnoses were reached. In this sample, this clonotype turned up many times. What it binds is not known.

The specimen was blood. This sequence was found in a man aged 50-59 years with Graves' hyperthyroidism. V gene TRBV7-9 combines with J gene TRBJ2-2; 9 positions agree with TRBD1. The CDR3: CASSWPITGGRTGELFF. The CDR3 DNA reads TGTGCCAGCAGCTGGCCGATCACAGGGGGCAGGACCGGGGAGCTGTTTTTT. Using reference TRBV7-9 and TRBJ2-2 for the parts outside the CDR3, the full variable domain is DTGVSQNPRHKITKRGQNVTFRCDPISEHNRLYWYRQTLGQGPEFLTYFQNEAQLEKSRLLSDRFSAERPKGSFSTLEIQRTEQGDSAMYLCASSWPITGGRTGELFFGEGSRLTVL.